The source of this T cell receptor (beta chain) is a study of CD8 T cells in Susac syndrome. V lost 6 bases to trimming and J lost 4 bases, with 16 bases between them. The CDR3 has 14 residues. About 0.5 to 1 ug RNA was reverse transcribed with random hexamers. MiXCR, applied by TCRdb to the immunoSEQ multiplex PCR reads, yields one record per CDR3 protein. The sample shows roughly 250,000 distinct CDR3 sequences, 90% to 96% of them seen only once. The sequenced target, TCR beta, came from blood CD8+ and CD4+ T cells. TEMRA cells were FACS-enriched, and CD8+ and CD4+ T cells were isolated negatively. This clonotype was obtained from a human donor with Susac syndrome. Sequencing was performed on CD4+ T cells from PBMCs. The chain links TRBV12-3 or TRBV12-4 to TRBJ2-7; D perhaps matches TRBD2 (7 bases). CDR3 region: CASRTRGGSYEQYF. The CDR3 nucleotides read TGTGCCAGCAGGACAAGGGGGGGGTCGTACGAGCAGTACTTC.